Below, one TCR beta chain is given with its context. Its matching antigen is unknown. PCR employed 60 Vbeta and 13 Jbeta primers. Clones were sequenced by immunoSEQ multiplex PCR, and TCRdb holds only the in-frame ones, with some missing. The sample has about 190,000 clones; roughly four fifths are singletons. The data derive from a study of cytomegalovirus exposure and HLA in healthy donors. Study-level results: The authors confirmed in vitro that a few CMV-associated chains were specific for CMV antigens. Analyses of presence and absence presupposed an approximately uniform sequencing depth across donors. The number of N-insertions in an Asian-associated ancestry cluster was reportedly below the approximately 700-donor mean in a later analysis. TRBV6-2, TRBV6-3 and other indistinguishable V segments were excluded.

Between the trimmed V and J ends, which lost 0 bases and 7 bases, there was a span of 11 bases. The CDR3 runs 13 residues. The germline CDR1 and CDR2 sequences are SGHRS and YFSETQ. The V and J genes are TRBV5-1 and TRBJ2-7; D unresolved. This clonotype originated in a man in his forties in good health and CMV-seropositive. The sequencing sample was made of PBMCs. CDR3 nucleotides: TGCGCCAGCAGCTTGGACGCGGCGTTAGAGCAGTACTTC. As protein: CASSLDAALEQYF.